This T cell receptor (beta chain) was sequenced for a study of blood T cells in healthy people across ages (dated by TCRdb to between 2014 and 2017). About the investigation overall: In model experiments, roughly one uniquely barcoded TCR beta cDNA molecule per two T cells was captured by template switching. To avoid experimental bias, donors of different ages were distributed randomly across sequencing lanes. The donors were split into four age groups: young (average 16 years), middle-aged (39), aged (about 62) and long-lived (approximately 80). For two donors (one aged 18 to 29 and one aged 80 or older), the study analyzed two additional independent replicas of 1 million unique cDNA reads from the same blood draw. To track age-related changes in TCR beta repertoire diversity, the study relied on deep sequencing normalized with unique cDNA molecular identifiers. On the study overall, not on this receptor specifically: Estimates of total diversity based on one million sequenced T cells were considered lower bounds and underestimates. As age increased, observed TCR beta diversity per million T cells dropped in a roughly linear way, and a significant reduction was already evident by age about 40. Because donor CMV infection status was unknown, age-related changes in expanded clonotypes were potentially confounded. A strong correlation was found between observed TCR beta diversity and the percentage of naive T cells measured by flow cytometry. Conclusive comparison of naive and antigen-experienced compartments was prevented by the profiling of bulk unsorted PBMCs. Compared with the aged group, the long-lived group had more naive CD4+ T cells, fewer expanded clones and increased TCR diversity, a pattern suggesting age selection.

The donors were under 40 Caucasian individuals from Russia, aged 6 to 90 years, who were systemically healthy. Roughly 10 milliliters of peripheral blood were collected from each donor into EDTA-treated Vacutainer tubes. PBMCs were isolated by Ficoll-Paque density-gradient centrifugation, with at least 7 million obtained per sample. Total RNA was extracted from PBMCs with Trizol reagent, with at least 5 micrograms obtained per sample. For every donor, an aliquot of PBMCs went through flow cytometry to measure the percentages of naive CD45RAhigh/CD27high T cells. This clonotype was found a few times. Its antigen specificity is not known. No much larger clone exists at a distance of one base, and base qualities are not known. The germline V gene provides CDR1 SQVTM and CDR2 ANQGSEA. V is pared back by 4 bases and J by 0 bases, with 13 bases lying between the germline termini. There are 16 amino acids in the CDR3, from cysteine to phenylalanine inclusive. Here the CDR3 DNA is all that survives: 48 bases in frame from base 1.

Library preparation was by 5' RACE. TCRdb names Illumina HiSeq 2500 as the instrument used. The second PCR ran for roughly 7 to 11 cycles and used a J-beta primer mix along with a sample-barcoded 5' primer. Each TCR beta cDNA molecule received a unique molecular identifier from a template-switch 5' adaptor carrying 12 random nucleotides. At least 2.5 million CDR3-containing paired-end reads were obtained from each sample. All of the RNA was converted into first-strand cDNA using the Mint cDNA synthesis kit, with a TRBC-specific oligonucleotide serving as the primer. After uracil-DNA glycosylase treatment, a first 18-cycle PCR used universal primers M1SS and BC2_uni_R on all cDNA. On the study's bioinformatics: Each sample was normalized by randomly selecting 1 million high-quality reads, each carrying a distinct molecular identifier. Instead of being binned into consensus sequences, reads that shared molecular identifiers were thrown out. MiTCR, run with a Q25 quality threshold and the strictest error-elimination algorithm, handled CDR3 identification, clonotype clustering and error correction. A nonparametric unseen species model with Euler transformation was used to estimate lower-bound total TCR beta diversity. TCRdb applied fastp at Q25 and MiXCR to the public reads, then kept only in-frame beta chains. Entries that share a CDR3 protein sequence are merged under the most common genes and DNA. The V and J calls and clone size are TCRdb's, not the authors'. Across this sample there are fewer than 900,000 distinct CDR3 sequences, with around 46% seen only once. The ten largest clones add up to 20% to 25% of the sample.

This chain is built from TRBV29-1 and TRBJ2-6; no D gene can be assigned with confidence. This clonotype was sampled from a woman aged 55 to 70 in good health. Sequenced material: blood. CDR3 region: CSVVAGLSSGANVLTF. Here is the DNA: TGCAGCGTTGTTGCAGGTCTAAGCTCTGGGGCCAACGTCCTGACTTTC.